This T cell receptor (beta chain) was recorded in a study of vaccination and CD4 T cells after COVID-19 (dated by TCRdb to 2022 to 2024). Background for the entire study: SARS-CoV-2 positivity had been established in the convalescent patients by nasal swab PCR, and mild disease was recorded in about 9 of these patients and severe disease in one. The cultures were stimulated with overlapping spike peptide pools from SARS-CoV-2 and from the common cold coronaviruses HCoV-NL63, HCoV-OC43 and HCoV-229E. Each participant got two doses of either the Pfizer-BioNTech BNT162b2 vaccine (n=8) or the Moderna mRNA-1273 vaccine (n=2). Post-vaccine blood samples were obtained a median of approximately 74 days after the second vaccine dose, with a range of roughly 12 to 250 days. Six males and four females were included in the convalescent cohort, with two Hispanic individuals, seven Caucasians, two Asians and one multiracial person represented. Post-COVID blood samples from convalescent patients were collected a median of roughly 100 days after diagnosis, with a range of roughly 35 to 180 days. In around nine COVID-19 convalescent patients and a few infection-naive healthy vaccine recipients, the spike-specific CD4+ TCR repertoire before mRNA vaccination was compared with the repertoire after mRNA vaccination. As controls, cultures received a CEFX viral epitope pool (the positive control), an HIV-1 Nef peptide pool (the negative control), or no peptide at all.

As concerns this clonotype: Its antigen target is currently unknown. No base quality information exists; no much larger clone differs at one position.

Here is what the overall study found, with its caveats: The median number of SARS-CoV-2-reactive clonotypes rose from around 22 after infection to roughly 40 after vaccination, but the change was not significant. Relatively few convalescent patients were included in the study, and early timepoints after natural infection were not analyzed. Nearly all vaccine-specific clones in convalescent patients (304 of 307) were mono-reactive for SARS-CoV-2 spike rather than cross-reactive with common cold coronaviruses. In convalescent patients, a median 86.3% of post-vaccine SARS-CoV-2-reactive clones were detected only after vaccination, and vaccine-specific priming was suggested by this finding.

Libraries were prepared through PCR. DNA from cultured CD4+ T cells underwent TCR sequencing with the Oncomine TCR Beta short-read assay at the Johns Hopkins FTIC core. The QIAamp micro DNA kit was used to extract genomic DNA from the cultured CD4+ T cells. Oncomine TCR Beta libraries made from cultured CD4+ T cells were pooled using unique dual indexes and sequenced on an Illumina iSeq 100. The study's processing was this. Non-productive sequences were removed, and CDR3s not starting with C, not ending with F or W, or shorter than 7 amino acids were discarded. Antigen-specific clonotypes were identified with the MANAFEST web application by comparing peptide-stimulated wells with reference and other culture wells. For a clone to be called positive, the clone needed an FDR below 0.05, an odds ratio above 5, and a productive frequency above 0.1% in at least two of three replicate wells. Cross-reactive clonotypes were defined as significantly expanded in both SARS-CoV-2 spike wells and at least one common cold coronavirus spike condition. CDR3 homology was assessed with Levenshtein distances (stringdist) and unrooted phylogenetic trees (ape) in R version 3.6.1. Using fastp trimming at Q25 and MiXCR clonotype assembly, TCRdb reanalyzed the public sequencing data and kept in-frame beta chains. Each CDR3 protein appears once, grouped with its most common genes and DNA. The authors' filters were not applied to this entry. Recorded for this sample are 8,000 to 9,000 distinct CDR3 sequences; 73% of them occurred a single time. The top ten clones comprise about a third of the sample.

The CDR3, cysteine through phenylalanine, is 14 amino acids long. The entry retains the CDR3 DNA only, 42 bases that are in frame from base 1. V loses 7 bases of germline sequence and J loses 0 bases, and the interval between the two ends is 16 bases. CDR1 and CDR2, looked up from the germline V gene, are SQVTM and ANQGSEA. In the paper's terms, the treatment or condition label means: roughly 11-day PBMC culture with coronavirus spike peptide pools or control peptides (ViraFEST assay). To expand antigen-specific T cells with peptide pools and then pick out the expanded clonotypes through TCR sequencing, the study relied on the ViraFEST assay. The positive SARS-CoV-2 PCR tests of the convalescent patients were dated from March to December 2020, before the Alpha, Beta and Delta variants emerged in the United States. Each well held around 2 million PBMCs cultured in IMDM containing roughly 5% human AB serum and approximately 9.8 IU/ml IL-2, with 10 ug/ml peptide pools added. On days 3 and 7, half of the culture medium was replaced with fresh IL-2-containing medium. After ten to eleven days of culture, CD4+ T cells were isolated by negative selection using the EasySep CD4+ T cell isolation kit. Ficoll-Paque Plus gradient centrifugation was used to isolate PBMCs from whole blood, and the isolated PBMCs were then either used fresh or cryopreserved at -140C. Each culture condition was generally run in triplicate wells.

The clonotype comes from a human donor who had recovered from COVID-19. Recombination connected TRBV29-1 to TRBJ2-7; the D gene is perhaps TRBD1 or TRBD2, as each covers 6 bases. Sequenced sample: CD4+ T cells from blood, cultured in vitro. CDR3 protein: CSARGGTSSYEQYF. The bases are TGCAGCGCTCGAGGCGGGACATCCTCCTACGAGCAGTACTTC.